The 5 T cell receptor beta chains presented below share a single source sample, sequenced in a study of blood T cell repertoires in COVID-19. Measured with immunoSEQ multiplex PCR; TCRdb has only the in-frame clones, and not every one. The sample lists 350,000 to 400,000 clones, roughly nine tenths seen once, with roughly 0.86% in the top ten. Sample: PBMCs or T cells enriched from blood (not recorded which). Every receptor here comes from a woman aged 35 to 49 who had been exposed to COVID-19.

V usage is TRBV15 and J usage is TRBJ2-1, with 7 bases aligning to TRBD2. There are 18 residues in the CDR3. Germline-derived CDR1 and CDR2 are LNHNV and YYDKDF (reference sequence). After removal of 6 bases from V and 2 bases from J, the junction contained 16 bases not matched to a gene. CDR3: CATRGAGPPSYTYNEQFF. CDR3 DNA: TGTGCCACCAGGGGAGCGGGACCACCGTCTTATACCTACAATGAGCAGTTCTTC.

The chain joins TRBV7-2 to TRBJ2-5; D call uncertain. This CDR3 has 11 residues. Trimming cost V 5 bases and J 4 bases, with 5 bases left between them. Germline loops: CDR1 SGHTA, CDR2 FQGNSA. In DNA, the CDR3 is TGTGCCAGCAGCATTAGAGAGACCCAGTACTTC. Translating it yields CASSIRETQYF.

The chain carries TRBV5-1 and TRBJ1-1; TRBD1 agrees at 12 bases. V shed 4 bases and J 1 base; nucleotides not matched to a gene: 5. The CDR3 totals 16 residues. Germline-derived CDR1 and CDR2 are SGHRS and YFSETQ. CDR3 sequence: CASSLGQGARNTEAFF. DNA for the CDR3: TGCGCCAGCAGCCTGGGACAGGGGGCAAGGAACACTGAAGCTTTCTTT. The whole variable domain, filled in from reference TRBV5-1 and TRBJ1-1, reads KAGVTQTPRYLIKTRGQQVTLSCSPISGHRSVSWYQQTPGQGLQFLFEYFSETQRNKGNFPGRFSGRQFSNSRSEMNVSTLELGDSALYLCASSLGQGARNTEAFFGQGTRLTVV.

V gene TRBV3-1 (or the pseudogene TRBV3-2) combines with J gene TRBJ2-5, with 7 nucleotides matching TRBD1. The CDR3 is 15 residues long. Germline V gene lookup returns CDR1 LGHDT and CDR2 YNNKEL (reference sequence). The V and J ends lost 4 bases and 3 bases, in that order; junction bases with no gene match: 8. CDR3 in amino acids: CASSLRGSGEETQYF. The CDR3 DNA follows: TGTGCCAGCAGCCTCAGGGGGTCGGGTGAAGAGACCCAGTACTTC.

This clone was seen just once. This chain joins TRBV5-8 and TRBJ2-1; a possible D gene is TRBD1 (8 bases). The CDR3 is made up of 15 amino acids. In germline, CDR1 is SGHTS, CDR2 YDEGEE. V lost 2 bases to trimming and J lost 4 bases, with 13 bases between them. The CDR3 DNA follows: TGTGCCAGCAGCTTTACACAGGGGGGGTACAATGAGCAGTTCTTC. Amino acid sequence: CASSFTQGGYNEQFF. Complete variable domain (other parts from reference TRBV5-8 and TRBJ2-1): EAGVTQSPTHLIKTRGQQATLRCSPISGHTSVYWYQQALGLGLQFLLWYDEGEERNRGNFPPRFSGRQFPNYSSELNVNALELEDSALYLCASSFTQGGYNEQFFGPGTRLTVL.